The 25 T cell receptor beta chains listed next were all sequenced from one sample in a study of blood T cell repertoires in COVID-19. Libraries were prepared by immunoSEQ multiplex PCR; TCRdb keeps only in-frame clonotypes and omits some of them. The data contain some 230,000 clones, roughly four fifths of them seen just once; the ten biggest clones take up 7.4%. Sequencing was performed on peripheral blood. These TCRs come from a woman between 45 and 65 years old with acute or convalescent COVID-19.

The chain has TRBV5-1 and TRBJ2-1; 10 nucleotides agree with TRBD1. J lost 6 bases, V lost 6 bases, and 9 bases had no gene match. This CDR3 region has 15 residues. CDR1 and CDR2 from the germline V gene are SGHRS and YFSETQ. CDR3 bases: TGCGCCAGCAAAGCCGGGACAGGGGCAGTCAATGAGCAGTTCTTC. This translates into CASKAGTGAVNEQFF.

With regard to this clone: Other DNA sequences in this specimen translate into the identical CDR3. This chain links TRBV5-1 with TRBJ1-2, with 7 bases fitting TRBD1. There are 14 residues in the CDR3. CDR1 is SGHRS, CDR2 YFSETQ, per germline. V shed 5 bases, J shed 6 bases, and the junction held 10 bases outside the gene matches. The CDR3 region is CASSLTGPGDGYTF. In DNA form, the CDR3 reads TGCGCCAGCAGTCTGACAGGGCCCGGGGATGGCTACACCTTC.

The rearrangement joins TRBV27 to TRBJ2-7; D is unclear. V lost 3 bases and J lost 5, with 17 bases in between. In germline, CDR1 is MNHEY, CDR2 SMNVEV (reference sequence). This CDR3 region has 15 residues. CDR3 sequence reads: CASSFVRTRRDEQYF. In DNA, the CDR3 is TGTGCCAGCAGTTTTGTCAGAACCCGTCGGGACGAGCAGTACTTC.

J is TRBJ2-4 and V is TRBV28; D perhaps matches TRBD1 (6 bases). This CDR3 is 14 amino acids long. The V gene's germline CDR1 is MDHEN and CDR2 SYDVKM. The ends were cut back, 2 bases at V and 8 bases at J, with 13 bases in the middle. As DNA, the CDR3 is TGTGCCAGCAGTTTACTCCAGGGGATGGACATTCAGTACTTC. The encoded protein is CASSLLQGMDIQYF.

This clone has more than one count but fewer than ten. V and J are TRBV5-1 and TRBJ2-7, with D possibly being TRBD1 (6 bases). V lost 1 base and J 7 bases, leaving 12 bases between the germline ends. This CDR3 has 13 amino acids. In germline, CDR1 is SGHRS, CDR2 YFSETQ. The CDR3 coding sequence is TGCGCCAGCAGCTTGCCGAAACAGGGAGAGCAGTACTTC. This translates into CASSLPKQGEQYF.

The V gene is TRBV19, the J gene TRBJ1-3, with D possibly TRBD1 on 6 matching bases. The CDR3 totals 16 residues. Germline V CDR1 and CDR2: LNHDA, SQIVND (reference sequence). Between the trimmed V and J ends, which lost 5 bases and 2 bases, there was a span of 16 bases. The CDR3 here is CASSPSYREAGNTIYF. DNA for the CDR3: TGTGCCAGTAGTCCATCTTACAGGGAAGCTGGAAACACCATATATTTT.

The rearrangement joins TRBV6-5 to TRBJ1-6; 7 bases line up with TRBD1. After removal of 11 bases from V and 7 bases from J, the junction contained 11 bases not matched to a gene. The CDR3 consists of 14 residues. From germline, CDR1 is MNHEY and CDR2 SVGAGI. The CDR3 here is CASQPGQRNSPLHF. CDR3 in DNA: TGTGCCTCCCAGCCGGGACAGAGGAATTCACCCCTCCACTTT.

The rearrangement links TRBV15 to TRBJ2-7; D remains unclear. Germline values: CDR1 LNHNV, CDR2 YYDKDF (reference sequence). Between the trimmed V and J ends, which lost 9 bases and 4 bases, there was a span of 10 bases. The CDR3 runs to 11 residues. The DNA of the CDR3 is TGTGCCACGGGCCGCGCGTACGAGCAGTACTTC. This gives the protein CATGRAYEQYF.

The V and J genes are TRBV21-1 and TRBJ2-5; TRBD2, the table's D call, lacks a check against the DNA. TRBV21-1 is a recognized pseudogene. This CDR3 spans 15 amino acids. Here the CDR3 reads CASSKAPGLEETQYF. CDR3 bases: TGTGCCAGCAGCAAAGCCCCCGGACTGGAAGAGACCCAGTACTTC.

This sequence joins TRBV11-2 and TRBJ2-5; D possibly corresponds to TRBD2 (5 bases). With 5 bases removed from V and 0 bases from J, the gap between germline ends came to 16 bases. Germline CDR1 is SGHAT and CDR2 is FQNNGV. CDR3 length: 16 residues. The CDR3 nucleotides read TGTGCCAGCAGCCGAGGCCCAGCGGTAAACCAAGAGACCCAGTACTTC. As protein: CASSRGPAVNQETQYF.

The chain combines TRBV15 with TRBJ2-3, with a weak D call TRBD2 (5 bases). Germline V gene data show CDR1 as LNHNV and CDR2 as YYDKDF (reference sequence). V gave up 2 bases and J gave up 3 bases, with 15 bases separating them. The CDR3 is 16 residues long. CDR3 sequence reads: CATSRKGRGKTDTQYF. The CDR3, as DNA: TGTGCCACCAGCAGAAAGGGAAGAGGGAAAACAGATACGCAGTATTTT.

The J gene is TRBJ1-3, the V gene TRBV30; possibly TRBD1 for D (5 bases). The germline V gene encodes CDR1 GTSNPN and CDR2 SVGIG (reference sequence). Trimming left V 6 bases short and J 2 bases short, with 11 bases between. The CDR3 has 13 amino acids. The CDR3 nucleotides are TGTGCCTGCGGGGGGGGAGCTGGAAACACCATATATTTT. The encoded protein is CACGGGAGNTIYF. The full variable domain, its missing parts supplied by reference TRBV30 and TRBJ1-3, is SQTIHQWPATLVQPVGSPLSLECTVEGTSNPNLYWYRQAAGRGLQLLFYSVGIGQISSEVPQNLSASRPQDRQFILSSKKLLLSDSGFYLCACGGGAGNTIYFGEGSWLTVV.

This clone was seen only once. J is TRBJ2-3 and V is TRBV4-1, with 8 bases that match TRBD1. CDR3 length equals 15 residues. Per the germline V gene, CDR1 is MGHRA and CDR2 is YSYEKL. Trimming cost V 2 bases and J 4 bases; bases outside gene matches: 5. The CDR3 sequence: CASSQKDRGSDTQYF. CDR3 bases: TGCGCCAGCAGCCAAAAAGACAGGGGATCAGATACGCAGTATTTT.

The chain recombines TRBV15 with TRBJ2-5, with 10 bases identical to TRBD2. CDR3 size: 15 residues. Per germline, CDR1 LNHNV and CDR2 YYDKDF (reference sequence). The V segment lost 1 base and the J segment 3 bases; nucleotides outside the gene matches: 2. The CDR3 DNA reads TGTGCCACCAGCAGAGTTCTAGCGGGGGAAGAGACCCAGTACTTC. Translating it yields CATSRVLAGEETQYF.

This clone has only one observation. J is TRBJ1-2 and V is TRBV13, with D perhaps matching TRBD1 (6 bases). CDR3 size: 17 residues. The germline V gene encodes CDR1 PRHDT and CDR2 FYEKMQ (reference sequence). Trimming stripped 0 bases from V and 2 bases from J, with 16 bases between. The CDR3 region has the DNA TGTGCCAGCAGCTTAGGCCTAAGGGGGGGCGGAAACTATGGCTACACCTTC. It specifies CASSLGLRGGGNYGYTF.

The chain carries TRBV15 and TRBJ1-5; a possible D gene is TRBD1 (5 bases). V lost 1 base and J 3 bases, leaving 13 bases between the germline ends. CDR3 size: 16 residues. Germline CDR1 reads LNHNV; CDR2 reads YYDKDF (reference sequence). In DNA form, the CDR3 reads TGTGCCACCAGCAGAGGTTGGGGGGGAAACAATCAGCCCCAGCATTTT. Translation gives CATSRGWGGNNQPQHF. Using reference TRBV15 and TRBJ1-5 for the parts outside the CDR3, the full variable domain is DAMVIQNPRYQVTQFGKPVTLSCSQTLNHNVMYWYQQKSSQAPKLLFHYYDKDFNNEADTPDNFQSRRPNTSFCFLDIRSPGLGDTAMYLCATSRGWGGNNQPQHFGDGTRLSIL.

The J gene is TRBJ1-5, the V gene TRBV6-2 or TRBV6-3; unclear D gene. This CDR3 is built from 16 residues. V was cut by 2 bases and J by 2 bases, with 13 bases left in between. Germline loops: CDR1 MNHEY, CDR2 SVGEGT. CDR3 sequence reads: CASSYPPRRGNQPQHF. In nucleotides, the CDR3 is TGTGCCAGCAGTTACCCCCCTCGGCGGGGCAATCAGCCCCAGCATTTT.

This clone came up once. The genes are TRBV19 and TRBJ1-4; TRBD1 matches 7 bases. Germline CDR1 and CDR2: LNHDA and SQIVND (reference sequence). With V trimmed by 8 bases and J by 5 bases, 8 bases remained unmatched. The CDR3 loop spans 14 amino acids. The CDR3 reads CASRGGVKNEKLFF. CDR3 sequence (DNA): TGTGCCAGTCGAGGGGGCGTGAAGAATGAAAAACTGTTTTTT. The variable domain in full, completed from reference TRBV19 and TRBJ1-4, reads DGGITQSPKYLFRKEGQNVTLSCEQNLNHDAMYWYRQDPGQGLRLIYYSQIVNDFQKGDIAEGYSVSREKKESFPLTVTSAQKNPTAFYLCASRGGVKNEKLFFGSGTQLSVL.

The chain couples TRBV6-5 to TRBJ1-6; D not certain. The V gene lost 3 bases and the J gene lost 0 bases, with 9 bases spanning the gap. Germline V gene data show CDR1 as MNHEY and CDR2 as SVGAGI. The CDR3 has 16 residues. Here the CDR3 reads CASSYFESSYNSPLHF. CDR3 nucleotides: TGTGCCAGCAGTTATTTTGAGAGCTCCTATAATTCACCCCTCCACTTT.

The gene calls are TRBV5-4 and TRBJ2-7; D is possibly TRBD1 (5 bases). V lost 1 base, J lost 3 bases, and 14 bases lay in between. The CDR3 has 15 amino acids. Germline CDR1 reads SGHNT; CDR2 reads YYREEE (reference sequence). For the CDR3, the DNA is TGTGCCAGCAGCTTGTTAGGGGCACTCAACTACGAGCAGTACTTC. This sequence encodes CASSLLGALNYEQYF.

This clone was recorded a few times. The chain is built from TRBV2 and TRBJ1-1, with D perhaps matching TRBD1 (6 bases). Trimming left V 5 bases short and J 3 bases short, with 16 bases between. This CDR3 is 15 amino acids long. The germline gives CDR1 SNHLY, CDR2 FYNNEI. The CDR3 here is CASSLQGFMDTEAFF. CDR3 coding DNA: TGTGCCAGCAGTCTTCAGGGGTTTATGGACACTGAAGCTTTCTTT.

The chain uses TRBV5-5 and TRBJ2-7; D ambiguous. V dropped 0 bases and J dropped 5 bases, with 6 bases sitting between them. The CDR3 runs 12 residues. Germline V gene lookup returns CDR1 SGHKS and CDR2 YYEKEE (reference sequence). This CDR3 is CASSLASHEQYF. CDR3 sequence (DNA): TGTGCCAGCAGCTTGGCGAGCCACGAGCAGTACTTC.

This chain connects TRBV30 to TRBJ1-5, with a weak D call TRBD1 (6 bases). The V end lost 2 bases, the J end lost 4 bases, and 9 bases lay between the germline ends. The CDR3 is 13 amino acids. Germline-derived CDR1 and CDR2 are GTSNPN and SVGIG (reference sequence). The CDR3 is CAWSTGWNQPQHF. The CDR3 DNA reads as TGTGCCTGGAGTACAGGGTGGAATCAGCCCCAGCATTTT.

The chain has TRBV3-1 (or the pseudogene TRBV3-2) and TRBJ1-5, with D maybe TRBD1 (5 bases). V was clipped by 3 bases and J by 0 bases, with 6 bases between them. The CDR3 totals 14 residues. Germline CDR1 LGHDT, CDR2 YNNKEL (reference sequence). The CDR3 region has the DNA TGTGCCAGCAGCCAGGGGGGTAGCAATCAGCCCCAGCATTTT. Translated: CASSQGGSNQPQHF.

J is TRBJ2-7 and V is TRBV12-1; the listed D gene, TRBD1, was not tested against the DNA. TRBV12-1 is labeled a pseudogene. The CDR3 consists of 15 residues. CDR3 region: CASSRRDSQSYEQYF. The CDR3 DNA sequence: TGTGCCAGCAGCCGTAGGGACAGCCAATCCTACGAGCAGTACTTC.